This paragraph covers one TCR beta chain sequence. The sample originates from a study of response to subunit inactivated influenza vaccine. CDR1 SQVTM and CDR2 ANQGSEA come from the germline V gene. V shed 0 bases and J shed 5 bases, with 16 bases lying between them. The CDR3 contains 16 residues. TCRdb re-called the RT-PCR reads through MiXCR, storing one row per CDR3 protein. The table has 860,000 or so distinct CDR3 sequences, over 20% seen once. The source material was PBMCs from blood, sampled 5 days after vaccination. The J gene is TRBJ2-2, the V gene TRBV29-1; possible D gene TRBD2, 7 bases. This TCR came from a man between 45 and 60 years old who received an inactivated influenza vaccine. The CDR3 nucleotides read TGCAGCGTTGAAGATCTTGGGGGGGCACCAACCGGGGAGCTGTTTTTT. Translating gives CSVEDLGGAPTGELFF.